These 13 T cell receptor beta chains share one sample of origin, sequenced in a study of regulatory T cells. Study-wide results and caveats: In CD3G-deficient patients, conventional CD4+ T cells were enriched for hydrophobic CDR3 residues at positions 6 and 7.

Their recognized antigens are unknown. The primer mix had 52 TRBV and 13 TRBJ primers. Method: immunoSEQ multiplex PCR; TCRdb's copy keeps in-frame clones and lacks some. The data hold under 45,000 clones, with over 75% observed a single time. Sample: conventional CD4+ T cells sorted from blood. Source of these receptors: a person under 35 with CD3G deficiency.

The genes are TRBV6-6 and TRBJ2-6; D remains ambiguous. V dropped 5 bases and J dropped 3 bases, with 8 bases sitting between them. Germline V gene lookup returns CDR1 MNHNY and CDR2 SVGAGI (reference sequence). The CDR3 contains 14 residues. In DNA form, the CDR3 reads TGTGCCAGCAGTGGGCCGGTTGGGGCCAACGTCCTGACTTTC. This gives the protein CASSGPVGANVLTF.

The chain uses TRBV28 and TRBJ2-1; 13 bases are shared with TRBD2. The V gene's germline CDR1 is MDHEN and CDR2 SYDVKM. This CDR3 has 16 residues. V was clipped by 6 bases and J by 7 bases; unmatched bases: 9. The CDR3 loop reads CASSAPGLAGKNEQFF. The CDR3, as DNA: TGTGCCAGCAGCGCACCGGGACTAGCGGGAAAAAATGAGCAGTTCTTC.

The rearrangement links TRBV6-1 to TRBJ2-1; 7 bases are shared with TRBD1. J gave up 11 bases and V 0 bases, and 4 bases lay outside the gene matches. Germline values: CDR1 MNHNS, CDR2 SASEGT. CDR3 length: 13 amino acids. The CDR3 DNA follows: TGTGCCAGCAGTGAAGCGGACAGGCAAAAGCAGTTCTTC. Translation gives CASSEADRQKQFF.

Only one count was recorded for this clone. The chain is built from TRBV7-2 and TRBJ1-1; no reliable D call. This CDR3 has 14 amino acids. V lost 1 base and J lost 8, with 14 bases in between. Germline V gene sequence: CDR1 SGHTA, CDR2 FQGNSA. The CDR3 sequence: CASSLEVRVGEAFF. The CDR3 DNA reads TGTGCCAGCAGCTTAGAGGTACGCGTTGGAGAAGCTTTCTTT. The full variable domain, with the rest looked up from reference TRBV7-2 and TRBJ1-1, is GAGVSQSPSNKVTEKGKDVELRCDPISGHTALYWYRQSLGQGLEFLIYFQGNSAPDKSGLPSDRFSAERTGGSVSTLTIQRTQQEDSAVYLCASSLEVRVGEAFFGQGTRLTVV.

V is TRBV7-3 and J is TRBJ2-3; D uncertain. Trimming took off 1 base at V and 6 bases at J, with 8 bases between the two ends. Germline-derived CDR1 and CDR2 are SGHTA and FQGTGA. This CDR3 region has 13 residues. CDR3 bases: TGTGCCAGCAGCTTAAGTATAGGTGATACGCAGTATTTT. Protein sequence: CASSLSIGDTQYF. The whole variable domain, filled in from reference TRBV7-3 and TRBJ2-3, reads GAGVSQTPSNKVTEKGKYVELRCDPISGHTALYWYRQSLGQGPEFLIYFQGTGAADDSGLPNDRFFAVRPEGSVSTLKIQRTERGDSAVYLCASSLSIGDTQYFGPGTRLTVL.

The chain combines TRBV18 with TRBJ2-7, with D possibly TRBD2 on 6 matching bases. V was pared by 6 bases and J by 0 bases, with 15 bases between. The length of the CDR3 is 15 residues. Germline-derived CDR1 and CDR2 are KGHSH and LQKENI. CDR3 sequence: CASSEGLASSYEQYF. The CDR3 bases are TGTGCCAGCTCCGAGGGACTGGCAAGCTCCTACGAGCAGTACTTC. Supplemented by reference TRBV18 and TRBJ2-7, the full variable domain reads NAGVMQNPRHLVRRRGQEARLRCSPMKGHSHVYWYRQLPEEGLKFMVYLQKENIIDESGMPKERFSAEFPKEGPSILRIQQVVRGDSAAYFCASSEGLASSYEQYFGPGTRLTVT.

The rearrangement joins TRBV6-1 to TRBJ1-5, with D hard to call. V was shortened by 2 bases and J by 4 bases, with 6 bases between the two germline ends. The CDR3 is made up of 13 amino acids. Germline V gives CDR1 MNHNS, CDR2 SASEGT. CDR3 residues: CASSERRNQPQHF. The CDR3 nucleotides read TGTGCCAGCAGTGAACGGCGGAATCAGCCCCAGCATTTT.

The chain recombines TRBV27 with TRBJ2-1; D not resolved. Germline lookup yields CDR1 MNHEY and CDR2 SMNVEV (reference sequence). This CDR3 is built from 14 residues. V was clipped by 3 bases and J by 0 bases, with 6 bases between them. The chain's CDR3 is CASSLKGSYNEQFF. In nucleotides, the CDR3 is TGTGCCAGCAGTTTGAAGGGCTCCTACAATGAGCAGTTCTTC.

This clone has only one observation. V and J are TRBV6-1 and TRBJ2-3, with D maybe TRBD1 (6 bases). The CDR3 loop spans 13 amino acids. Germline CDR1 and CDR2: MNHNS and SASEGT. V dropped 2 bases and J dropped 7 bases, with 10 bases sitting between them. As DNA, the CDR3 is TGTGCCAGCAGTGAATCTGGGGGCCATACGCAGTATTTT. As protein: CASSESGGHTQYF.

The V call is TRBV10-3, the J call TRBJ2-6; D is uncertain. Trimming stripped 8 bases from V and 2 bases from J, with 7 bases between. Germline CDR1 ENHRY, CDR2 SYGVKD. The length of the CDR3 is 13 residues. CDR3 bases: TGTGCCATCGCACGACCTGGGGCCAACGTCCTGACTTTC. Translation: CAIARPGANVLTF.

This chain uses TRBV28 with TRBJ2-7; TRBD1 aligns across 9 bases. Germline CDR1 is MDHEN and CDR2 is SYDVKM. This CDR3 comprises 14 residues. V was clipped by 3 bases and J by 5 bases; unmatched bases: 5. CDR3 nucleotides: TGTGCCAGCAGTTTCAACAGGGGGCACCACGAGCAGTACTTC. Protein: CASSFNRGHHEQYF.

The rearrangement links TRBV30 to TRBJ2-3; the D is unclear. This CDR3 contains 13 residues. Germline V lookup: CDR1 GTSNPN, CDR2 SVGIG (reference sequence). The V gene lost 0 bases and the J gene lost 3 bases, with 7 bases spanning the gap. CDR3 nucleotide sequence: TGTGCCTGGAGTGTACGGCGAACAGATACGCAGTATTTT. Translating gives CAWSVRRTDTQYF.

V usage is TRBV10-3 and J usage is TRBJ1-2; D is perhaps TRBD1 (6 bases). V was clipped by 7 bases and J by 6 bases, with 12 bases between them. CDR1 ENHRY and CDR2 SYGVKD come from the germline V gene. CDR3 length: 12 residues. The CDR3 is CAINAGGHGYTF. For the CDR3, the DNA is TGTGCCATCAATGCGGGGGGCCATGGCTACACCTTC.